The 25 T cell receptor beta chains in this list originate from one sample, sequenced in a study of graft-versus-host responses after intestinal transplantation. These receptors' antigens are unknown. TCRdb's copy holds only in-frame clones and misses some; the assay was immunoSEQ multiplex PCR. The data contain about 99,000 clones, 80% to 95% of them seen just once; the ten biggest clones take up 1.2%. Specimen: unstimulated CD8+ T cells sorted from spleen or lymph node cells, collected before intestinal transplant. These receptors all stem from a human donor who received an intestinal transplant.

The chain uses TRBV4-2 and TRBJ2-7; the match to TRBD1 covers 9 bases. Germline V gives CDR1 LGHNA, CDR2 YNFKEQ. V trimming: 2 bases; J trimming: 4 bases; junction bases outside the gene matches: 6. CDR3 length equals 15 residues. This chain's CDR3 is CASSQLGQGVYEQYF. CDR3 sequence (DNA): TGTGCCAGCAGCCAACTGGGACAGGGAGTTTACGAGCAGTACTTC.

The chain has TRBV2 and TRBJ2-1; D may correspond to TRBD1 or TRBD2 (5 bases each). Per germline, CDR1 SNHLY and CDR2 FYNNEI. V lost 8 bases to trimming and J lost 5 bases, with 16 bases between them. The CDR3 covers 14 residues. For the CDR3, the DNA is TGTGCCAGCTATACCGGGGCGGCGGACAATGAGCAGTTCTTC. It is translated as CASYTGAADNEQFF.

The chain is built from TRBV18 and TRBJ1-2; D gene uncertain. With 0 bases removed from V and 0 bases from J, the gap between germline ends came to 5 bases. Germline CDR1 KGHSH, CDR2 LQKENI. This CDR3 spans 14 amino acids. The CDR3 here is CASSPPSSNYGYTF. The CDR3 DNA reads TGTGCCAGCTCACCACCTTCCTCTAACTATGGCTACACCTTC.

V and J are TRBV5-4 and TRBJ2-5; no firm D call. There are 11 residues in the CDR3. CDR1 SGHNT and CDR2 YYREEE come from the germline V gene (reference sequence). Between the trimmed V and J ends, which lost 4 bases and 4 bases, there was a span of 5 bases. CDR3 in DNA: TGTGCCAGCAGCGCCGGAGAGACCCAGTACTTC. Its protein product is CASSAGETQYF.

The rearrangement uses TRBV5-8 and TRBJ1-4; 12 bases agree with TRBD1. The germline V gene has CDR1 SGHTS and CDR2 YDEGEE. V shed 1 base, J shed 8 bases, and the junction held 6 bases outside the gene matches. The length of the CDR3 is 16 residues. The CDR3 DNA sequence: TGTGCCAGCAGCTTGAAAGATGGGACAGGGGGCGAAAAACTGTTTTTT. Encoded protein: CASSLKDGTGGEKLFF.

The chain joins TRBV5-1 to TRBJ1-1; D is perhaps TRBD1 (5 bases). The V and J ends lost 0 bases and 0 bases respectively, with 12 bases between them. This CDR3 comprises 16 residues. Germline-derived CDR1 and CDR2 are SGHRS and YFSETQ. This CDR3 reads CASSLDYEGMNTEAFF. In nucleotides, the CDR3 is TGCGCCAGCAGCTTGGATTATGAGGGGATGAACACTGAAGCTTTCTTT.

The chain recombines TRBV4-1 with TRBJ2-7; perhaps TRBD1 as D (6 bases). The germline gives CDR1 MGHRA, CDR2 YSYEKL. This CDR3 is 15 amino acids long. V was cut by 5 bases and J by 2 bases, with 16 bases left in between. The CDR3 loop is CASSSRTVTAYEQYF. Here the CDR3 DNA reads TGCGCCAGCAGCTCGCGGACAGTTACCGCCTACGAGCAGTACTTC.

This chain connects TRBV5-5 to TRBJ1-5; D possibly corresponds to TRBD1 (6 bases). V was cut by 4 bases and J by 4 bases, with 18 bases left in between. Germline V gene sequence: CDR1 SGHKS, CDR2 YYEKEE (reference sequence). The CDR3 consists of 16 residues. CDR3: CASSPGEDRVNQPQHF. DNA of the CDR3: TGTGCCAGCAGCCCAGGGGAGGATCGAGTAAATCAGCCCCAGCATTTT. Combining the CDR3 with reference TRBV5-5 and TRBJ1-5 gives the whole variable domain DAGVTQSPTHLIKTRGQQVTLRCSPISGHKSVSWYQQVLGQGPQFIFQYYEKEERGRGNFPDRFSARQFPNYSSELNVNALLLGDSALYLCASSPGEDRVNQPQHFGDGTRLSIL.

The V call is TRBV6-6, the J call TRBJ2-5; D perhaps matches TRBD2 (5 bases). The germline CDR1 and CDR2 sequences are MNHNY and SVGAGI (reference sequence). V was trimmed by 6 bases and J by 1 base, leaving 9 bases between them. The CDR3 has 13 amino acids. CDR3: CASRGLTQETQYF. The CDR3 bases are TGTGCCAGCAGAGGACTTACCCAAGAGACCCAGTACTTC.

The rearrangement uses TRBV2 and TRBJ1-2; D may be TRBD1 (5 bases). Germline V gives CDR1 SNHLY, CDR2 FYNNEI. V lost 5 bases, J lost 8 bases, and 21 bases lay in between. This CDR3 contains 15 residues. In nucleotides, the CDR3 is TGTGCCAGCAGTCCTGCGGAGGTGGGACCGTGGGGCTACACCTTC. It encodes CASSPAEVGPWGYTF.

CDR3 sequence: CASSQEAGMNTEAFF. In DNA, the CDR3 is TGCGCCAGCAGCCAAGAAGCAGGTATGAACACTGAAGCTTTCTTT. The gene calls are TRBV4-1 and TRBJ1-1; D remains ambiguous. Deletions cut 0 bases from V and 0 bases from J, with 8 bases between. This CDR3 comprises 15 residues. Germline V lookup: CDR1 MGHRA, CDR2 YSYEKL.

This sequence joins TRBV25-1 and TRBJ1-6, with a tentative D call TRBD1 (5 bases). Germline CDR1 is MGHDK and CDR2 is SYGVNS. Trimming took 8 bases from V and 1 from J, leaving 15 bases between them. CDR3 length: 16 residues. The CDR3: CASGPTGGSYNSPLHF. The CDR3 coding sequence is TGTGCCAGCGGACCGACGGGGGGATCCTATAATTCACCCCTCCACTTT.

The chain uses TRBV6-5 and TRBJ1-2; D gene uncertain. V was cut by 6 bases and J by 8 bases, with 13 bases left in between. The CDR3 covers 12 residues. Per the germline V gene, CDR1 is MNHEY and CDR2 is SVGAGI. The CDR3 DNA follows: TGTGCCAGCAGGTCAGGAGGTTGGGGCTACACCTTC. Translation gives CASRSGGWGYTF.

The chain employs TRBV11-2 and TRBJ2-7; 9 nucleotides line up with TRBD2. The CDR3 has 18 amino acids. Germline CDR1 SGHAT, CDR2 FQNNGV. V shed 1 base, J shed 5 bases, and the junction held 15 bases outside the gene matches. The CDR3 loop is CASSLVAPWASGDNEQYF. The CDR3 DNA reads as TGTGCCAGCAGCTTAGTAGCCCCGTGGGCTAGCGGGGACAACGAGCAGTACTTC.

The V call is TRBV19, the J call TRBJ1-1; the D is unclear. This CDR3 region has 13 residues. With 5 bases removed from V and 0 bases from J, the gap between germline ends came to 7 bases. Germline loops: CDR1 LNHDA, CDR2 SQIVND (reference sequence). The CDR3 spells CASSAAMNTEAFF. CDR3 DNA sequence: TGTGCCAGTAGTGCCGCGATGAACACTGAAGCTTTCTTT.

The rearrangement uses TRBV5-1 and TRBJ2-7; TRBD1 matches 7 bases. The CDR3 spans 15 residues. Germline assignment: CDR1 SGHRS and CDR2 YFSETQ. With 0 bases clipped from V and 0 bases from J, the junction kept 3 bases outside the gene matches. CDR3 bases: TGCGCCAGCAGCTTGGGGGACAGCTACTCCTACGAGCAGTACTTC. Translation: CASSLGDSYSYEQYF.

J is TRBJ2-7 and V is TRBV5-6; D call uncertain. The CDR3 is 12 amino acids. Trimming left V 0 bases short and J 4 bases short, with 5 bases between. In germline, CDR1 is SGHDT, CDR2 YYEEEE. The DNA of the CDR3 is TGTGCCAGCAGCTTGGGAATTTACGAGCAGTACTTC. It translates to CASSLGIYEQYF.

This clone turned up a few times. The chain employs TRBV4-1 and TRBJ2-7, with 8 bases identical to TRBD1. CDR1 and CDR2 (germline): MGHRA, YSYEKL. This CDR3 is 16 amino acids long. V gave up 0 bases and J gave up 0 bases; unmatched junction bases: 4. In DNA, the CDR3 is TGCGCCAGCAGCCAAGAGGGGACAGGTTACTCCTACGAGCAGTACTTC. Translating it yields CASSQEGTGYSYEQYF.

The chain recombines TRBV7-8 with TRBJ2-4; 8 positions match TRBD2. V was pared by 4 bases and J by 8 bases, with 13 bases of the junction left unmatched. CDR1 is SGHVS, CDR2 FQNEAQ, per germline. This CDR3 spans 16 amino acids. CDR3 DNA: TGTGCCAGCAGCTACGCCGGGCGGGGGGCTTCCTACATTCAGTACTTC. Protein: CASSYAGRGASYIQYF.

This chain links TRBV11-3 with TRBJ2-3; 15 nucleotides agree with TRBD2. The ends lost 4 bases at V and 5 bases at J; junction bases unmatched: 7. Looked up from germline, CDR1 is SGHNT and CDR2 is YENEEA. The CDR3 is 17 amino acids. The CDR3: CASSSGLAGGPEDTQYF. The CDR3 DNA reads as TGTGCCAGCAGCTCTGGACTAGCGGGGGGGCCGGAAGATACGCAGTATTTT.

About this clone: The sample holds other DNA sequences that translate to the same CDR3. J is TRBJ2-2 and V is TRBV27; D remains ambiguous. There are 14 residues in the CDR3. V lost 5 bases, J lost 0 bases, and 7 bases lay in between. CDR1 and CDR2 (germline): MNHEY, SMNVEV (reference sequence). This chain's CDR3 is CASSLGPNTGELFF. CDR3 nucleotides: TGTGCCAGCAGTCTAGGGCCGAACACCGGGGAGCTGTTTTTT.

The rearrangement links TRBV19 to TRBJ1-1; D is possibly TRBD1 (5 bases). The CDR3 loop spans 11 amino acids. V gave up 8 bases and J gave up 3 bases, with 7 bases separating them. Germline CDR1 reads LNHDA; CDR2 reads SQIVND (reference sequence). CDR3 nucleotide sequence: TGTGCCAGTGACAGTCACACTGAAGCTTTCTTT. Protein: CASDSHTEAFF. The variable domain in full, with the rest retrieved from reference TRBV19 and TRBJ1-1, is DGGITQSPKYLFRKEGQNVTLSCEQNLNHDAMYWYRQDPGQGLRLIYYSQIVNDFQKGDIAEGYSVSREKKESFPLTVTSAQKNPTAFYLCASDSHTEAFFGQGTRLTVV.

The V call is TRBV7-8, the J call TRBJ2-7; TRBD1 or TRBD2 may be the D gene (7 bases each). CDR3 size: 13 residues. Deletions cut 4 bases from V and 3 bases from J, with 10 bases between. Germline-derived CDR1 and CDR2 are SGHVS and FQNEAQ. Written as DNA, the CDR3 is TGTGCCAGCAGCTCAGGGGGGGGCTACGAGCAGTACTTC. This sequence encodes CASSSGGGYEQYF.

V is TRBV11-2 and J is TRBJ1-1; D remains unclear. Trimming took off 1 base at V and 1 base at J, with 13 bases between the two ends. The length of the CDR3 is 16 residues. CDR1 and CDR2 (germline): SGHAT, FQNNGV. The CDR3 DNA is TGTGCCAGCAGCTTAGTGGCAGGCAGCCCGAACACTGAAGCTTTCTTT. This translates into CASSLVAGSPNTEAFF.

This chain joins TRBV5-4 and TRBJ2-5, with a possible D match to TRBD2 (5 bases). In germline, CDR1 is SGHNT, CDR2 YYREEE (reference sequence). V lost 4 bases and J 5 bases, leaving 12 bases between the germline ends. CDR3 length: 13 amino acids. This CDR3 reads CASSIPGGETQYF. Written as DNA, the CDR3 is TGTGCCAGCAGCATCCCGGGCGGGGAGACCCAGTACTTC.